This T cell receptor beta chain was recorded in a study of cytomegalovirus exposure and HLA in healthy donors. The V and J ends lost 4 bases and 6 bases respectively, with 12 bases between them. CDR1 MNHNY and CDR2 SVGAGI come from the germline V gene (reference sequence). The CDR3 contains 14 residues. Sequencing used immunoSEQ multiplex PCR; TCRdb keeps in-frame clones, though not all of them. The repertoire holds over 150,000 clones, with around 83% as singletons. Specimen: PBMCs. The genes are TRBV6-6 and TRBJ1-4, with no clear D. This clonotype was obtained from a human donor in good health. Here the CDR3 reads CASSSPGKDEKLFF. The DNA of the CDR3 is TGTGCCAGCAGTTCCCCCGGGAAGGATGAAAAACTGTTTTTT.